The 27 T cell receptor beta chains below were found in one sample sequenced in a study of blood T cell repertoires in COVID-19. TCRdb's copy holds only in-frame clones and misses some; the assay was immunoSEQ multiplex PCR. This table has 200,000 to 250,000 clones, about 85% appearing once. The sample taken for sequencing was peripheral blood. These receptors all come from a man aged 25-45 years with active or convalescent COVID-19.

About this clone itself: The sample holds other DNA sequences that translate to the same CDR3. This rearrangement joins TRBV9 to TRBJ2-5, with 9 bases matching TRBD2. Looked up from germline, CDR1 is SGDLS and CDR2 is YYNGEE. The CDR3 has 15 residues. V lost 0 bases to trimming and J lost 5 bases; unmatched junction nucleotides: 5. The CDR3 nucleotides read TGTGCCAGCAGCGTAGATAGCGGGAGAGGGGAGACCCAGTACTTC. It yields the protein CASSVDSGRGETQYF. Variable domain in full (rest from reference TRBV9 and TRBJ2-5): DSGVTQTPKHLITATGQRVTLRCSPRSGDLSVYWYQQSLDQGLQFLIQYYNGEERAKGNILERFSAQQFPDLHSELNLSSLELGDSALYFCASSVDSGRGETQYFGPGTRLLVL.

This chain joins TRBV6-5 and TRBJ2-3; 7 bases agree with TRBD2. Unmatched junction bases numbered 8, after V lost 6 bases and J lost 5 bases. Germline loops: CDR1 MNHEY, CDR2 SVGAGI. The CDR3 is made up of 14 amino acids. The CDR3 spells CASSDGLVRDTQYF. The CDR3 DNA reads TGTGCCAGCAGCGACGGACTAGTCAGAGATACGCAGTATTTT.

The chain joins TRBV18 to TRBJ1-4; TRBD1 matches at 8 bases. The CDR3 is made up of 16 amino acids. Germline assignment: CDR1 KGHSH and CDR2 LQKENI. Trimming at V came to 2 bases and at J to 5 bases, leaving 7 bases not matched to a gene. CDR3 in DNA: TGTGCCAGCTCACCATCCTTGACAGGGGAGAATGAAAAACTGTTTTTT. Translation: CASSPSLTGENEKLFF.

The V gene is TRBV25-1, the J gene TRBJ2-2, with 10 nucleotides matching TRBD2. CDR1 is MGHDK, CDR2 SYGVNS, per germline. The length of the CDR3 is 18 residues. V was clipped by 6 bases and J by 1 base; unmatched bases: 11. The chain's CDR3 is CASSYWGLAGENTGELFF. As DNA, the CDR3 is TGTGCCAGCAGCTACTGGGGGCTAGCGGGAGAGAACACCGGGGAGCTGTTTTTT. The full variable domain, with the rest looked up from reference TRBV25-1 and TRBJ2-2, is EADIYQTPRYLVIGTGKKITLECSQTMGHDKMYWYQQDPGMELHLIHYSYGVNSTEKGDLSSESTVSRIRTEHFPLTLESARPSHTSQYLCASSYWGLAGENTGELFFGEGSRLTVL.

As DNA, the CDR3 is TGTGCCACCAGCAGAGAGGGCAGGAAACGTGGAAACACCATATATTTT. Protein sequence: CATSREGRKRGNTIYF. The chain recombines TRBV15 with TRBJ1-3; D gene ambiguous. Trimming took 0 bases from V and 3 from J, leaving 12 bases between them. The CDR3 has 16 residues. Germline V gene data show CDR1 as LNHNV and CDR2 as YYDKDF (reference sequence).

The chain employs TRBV28 and TRBJ2-7; D is perhaps TRBD1 (6 bases). Trimming cost V 3 bases and J 2 bases, with 14 bases left between them. Looked up from germline, CDR1 is MDHEN and CDR2 is SYDVKM. This CDR3 has 15 amino acids. DNA of the CDR3: TGTGCCAGCAGTTTTTTAAGGGGACAAACCTACGAGCAGTACTTC. It codes for CASSFLRGQTYEQYF. Looking up the rest from reference TRBV28 and TRBJ2-7 gives the full variable domain: DVKVTQSSRYLVKRTGEKVFLECVQDMDHENMFWYRQDPGLGLRLIYFSYDVKMKEKGDIPEGYSVSREKKERFSLILESASTNQTSMYLCASSFLRGQTYEQYFGPGTRLTVT.

This clone was seen a few times. This rearrangement joins TRBV28 to TRBJ1-1; 8 bases fit TRBD1. After removal of 6 bases from V and 4 bases from J, the junction contained 4 bases not matched to a gene. This CDR3 region has 13 residues. Looked up from germline, CDR1 is MDHEN and CDR2 is SYDVKM. The CDR3 coding sequence is TGTGCCAGCAGGGCTACAGGGGGCACTGAAGCTTTCTTT. Translating gives CASRATGGTEAFF.

This clone was counted only a few times. The V call is TRBV4-1, the J call TRBJ1-6, with 7 bases aligning to TRBD1. CDR1 and CDR2 (germline): MGHRA, YSYEKL. The CDR3 spans 14 residues. V shed 7 bases, J shed 6 bases, and the junction held 6 bases outside the gene matches. CDR3 sequence reads: CASTTGDLNSPLHF. The CDR3 DNA sequence: TGCGCCAGCACAACAGGGGACCTTAATTCACCCCTCCACTTT.

The chain links TRBV30 to TRBJ2-1; the D gene is possibly TRBD1 (5 bases). CDR1 is GTSNPN and CDR2 is SVGIG in the germline V gene (reference sequence). The V gene lost 6 bases and the J gene lost 10 bases, with 10 bases spanning the gap. The CDR3 consists of 10 residues. Written as DNA, the CDR3 is TGTGCCTGCAGCGACAGAGAGCAGTTCTTC. Residues: CACSDREQFF.

In the case of this clone: Additional DNA sequences in this sample encode the identical CDR3. V gene TRBV6-5 combines with J gene TRBJ1-5; 8 nucleotides line up with TRBD1. In germline, CDR1 is MNHEY, CDR2 SVGAGI. V gave up 0 bases and J gave up 3 bases; unmatched junction bases: 1. The CDR3 is made up of 15 amino acids. In DNA, the CDR3 is TGTGCCAGCAGTTACTCGGACAGGGACAATCAGCCCCAGCATTTT. It is translated as CASSYSDRDNQPQHF.

This rearrangement joins TRBV18 to TRBJ1-1; TRBD1 matches 8 bases. V was clipped by 5 bases and J by 3 bases; unmatched bases: 14. The CDR3 has 17 residues. The germline V gene encodes CDR1 KGHSH and CDR2 LQKENI. CDR3 coding DNA: TGTGCCAGCTCAATAGGACGACGGACAGGGTCGGACACTGAAGCTTTCTTT. This codes for CASSIGRRTGSDTEAFF.

This rearrangement joins TRBV18 to TRBJ1-4; the D is unclear. V lost 1 base to trimming and J lost 0 bases, with 6 bases between them. The CDR3 loop spans 15 amino acids. Per the germline V gene, CDR1 is KGHSH and CDR2 is LQKENI. DNA for the CDR3: TGTGCCAGCTCACCACGGGCAGCAACTAATGAAAAACTGTTTTTT. The encoded protein is CASSPRAATNEKLFF.

The gene calls are TRBV5-4 and TRBJ2-7, with TRBD2 identical over 8 bases. Germline V gives CDR1 SGHNT, CDR2 YYREEE (reference sequence). V shed 2 bases, J shed 9 bases, and the junction held 16 bases outside the gene matches. The CDR3 has 16 residues. CDR3 loop: CASSFLTGTRAMRQYF. The DNA of the CDR3 is TGTGCCAGCAGCTTTCTAACCGGGACTAGGGCTATGCGGCAGTACTTC.

The J gene is TRBJ1-2, the V gene TRBV25-1; a weak D match, TRBD1 (6 bases). Trimming stripped 5 bases from V and 2 bases from J, with 12 bases between. The CDR3 loop spans 14 amino acids. Germline assignment: CDR1 MGHDK and CDR2 SYGVNS. The DNA of the CDR3 is TGTGCCAGCAGTACGGCCAGGGGAAACTATGGCTACACCTTC. This encodes CASSTARGNYGYTF.

V usage is TRBV5-4 and J usage is TRBJ1-1; D unclear. Trimming shortened V by 4 bases and J by 1 base, and 17 bases separated the two germline ends. Germline values: CDR1 SGHNT, CDR2 YYREEE (reference sequence). This CDR3 has 16 residues. In nucleotides, the CDR3 is TGTGCCAGCAGCCCGGAGGTCGGCCGGGCGAACACTGAAGCTTTCTTT. Translating gives CASSPEVGRANTEAFF.

The chain recombines TRBV21-1 with TRBJ2-1; the table's D call TRBD2 went unverified against the DNA. TRBV21-1 is described as a pseudogene. The CDR3 consists of 18 residues. The CDR3 bases are TGTGCCAGCAGCAAAGTTTCTTATCCTGAGAGCTCCTACAATGAGCAGTTCTTC. Translated, it gives CASSKVSYPESSYNEQFF.

The chain joins TRBV6-5 to TRBJ1-5, with D perhaps matching TRBD1 (5 bases). The ends were cut back, 2 bases at V and 5 bases at J, with 10 bases in the middle. Germline CDR1 is MNHEY and CDR2 is SVGAGI. This CDR3 comprises 14 residues. CDR3 sequence (DNA): TGTGCCAGCAGTTACGGAAAGGGGTATCAGCCCCAGCATTTT. This gives the protein CASSYGKGYQPQHF.

V usage is TRBV4-1 and J usage is TRBJ2-7; the match to TRBD2 covers 10 bases. The CDR3 extends over 15 amino acids. Germline V lookup: CDR1 MGHRA, CDR2 YSYEKL. After removal of 5 bases from V and 4 bases from J, the junction contained 8 bases not matched to a gene. CDR3 in DNA: TGCGCCAGCAGCGATCGACTAGCGGGTTTTTACGAGCAGTACTTC. Amino acid sequence: CASSDRLAGFYEQYF.

V gene TRBV29-1 combines with J gene TRBJ2-5; the match to TRBD2 covers 13 bases. This CDR3 contains 14 residues. Germline V gene lookup returns CDR1 SQVTM and CDR2 ANQGSEA. The V and J ends lost 5 bases and 3 bases, in that order; junction bases with no gene match: 3. The CDR3 protein is CSVTTSGREETQYF. CDR3 bases: TGCAGCGTTACTACTAGCGGGAGGGAAGAGACCCAGTACTTC. Combining the CDR3 with reference TRBV29-1 and TRBJ2-5 gives the whole variable domain SAVISQKPSRDICQRGTSLTIQCQVDSQVTMMFWYRQQPGQSLTLIATANQGSEATYESGFVIDKFPISRPNLTFSTLTVSNMSPEDSSIYLCSVTTSGREETQYFGPGTRLLVL.

The chain uses TRBV24-1 and TRBJ2-1; D is unclear. The CDR3 totals 12 residues. V gave up 8 bases and J gave up 5 bases, with 9 bases separating them. Germline CDR1 KGHDR, CDR2 SFDVKD. The CDR3 DNA follows: TGTGCCACCAAAGTGGGCAACAATGAGCAGTTCTTC. It translates to CATKVGNNEQFF.

This clone was seen a few times. The V call is TRBV7-2, the J call TRBJ2-7, with 7 bases that match TRBD1. Germline values: CDR1 SGHTA, CDR2 FQGNSA. The J segment lost 2 bases and the V segment lost 3 bases, leaving 7 bases of the junction unmatched. The CDR3 covers 15 residues. CDR3 DNA: TGTGCCAGCAGCTTGACGGGACAGAAAGCCTACGAGCAGTACTTC. It is translated as CASSLTGQKAYEQYF.

This clone was detected only a few times. This chain joins TRBV11-2 and TRBJ1-1; perhaps TRBD1 as D (5 bases). CDR3 length: 11 residues. V lost 6 bases and J 11 bases, leaving 13 bases between the germline ends. Germline CDR1 is SGHAT and CDR2 is FQNNGV. For the CDR3, the DNA is TGTGCCAGCAGTTCGACCAGGGCGGCTTTCTTT. Translating gives CASSSTRAAFF.

This chain joins TRBV5-4 and TRBJ2-3; D uncertain. This CDR3 spans 15 amino acids. V lost 0 bases and J 1 base, leaving 9 bases between the germline ends. The germline V gene has CDR1 SGHNT and CDR2 YYREEE (reference sequence). CDR3 nucleotides: TGTGCCAGCAGCTTGGTGGCGGCCCGCACAGATACGCAGTATTTT. Translating it yields CASSLVAARTDTQYF.

This chain uses TRBV28 with TRBJ1-2; 7 bases agree with TRBD1. Germline assignment: CDR1 MDHEN and CDR2 SYDVKM. The J segment lost 5 bases and the V segment lost 9 bases, leaving 12 bases of the junction unmatched. CDR3 length: 14 residues. CDR3 amino acids: CASQQPTTGYGYTF. In DNA form, the CDR3 reads TGTGCCAGTCAACAGCCCACGACAGGGTATGGCTACACCTTC.

The chain employs TRBV5-5 and TRBJ1-2, with D tentatively TRBD1 (5 bases). Germline CDR1 and CDR2: SGHKS and YYEKEE (reference sequence). CDR3 length: 15 amino acids. V shed 0 bases and J shed 3 bases, with 12 bases lying between them. For the CDR3, the DNA is TGTGCCAGCAGCTTGGTTGCAGGGTCTGACTATGGCTACACCTTC. Protein: CASSLVAGSDYGYTF. The variable domain in full, completed from reference TRBV5-5 and TRBJ1-2, reads DAGVTQSPTHLIKTRGQQVTLRCSPISGHKSVSWYQQVLGQGPQFIFQYYEKEERGRGNFPDRFSARQFPNYSSELNVNALLLGDSALYLCASSLVAGSDYGYTFGSGTRLTVV.

The chain recombines TRBV3-1 (or the pseudogene TRBV3-2) with TRBJ2-3; D is uncertain. V shed 1 base and J shed 5 bases, with 7 bases lying between them. Germline lookup yields CDR1 LGHDT and CDR2 YNNKEL (reference sequence). This CDR3 has 13 amino acids. The CDR3 DNA follows: TGTGCCAGCAGCCAAGGACATGTAGATACGCAGTATTTT. Its translation is CASSQGHVDTQYF.

The V and J genes are TRBV28 and TRBJ1-2, with D hard to call. V dropped 3 bases and J dropped 8 bases, with 13 bases sitting between them. This CDR3 spans 13 amino acids. CDR1 is MDHEN, CDR2 SYDVKM, per germline. The CDR3 DNA sequence: TGTGCCAGCAGTTTTGCAAGAGGGAGAGGCTACACCTTC. Its translation: CASSFARGRGYTF.